These 24 T cell receptor beta chains originate from one sample sequenced in a study of T cell repertoires in cytomegalovirus infection. TCRdb called the reads again in MiXCR, with one record for every CDR3 protein. In the table there are approximately 250,000 distinct CDR3 sequences, approximately 7% of which are singletons. Sequencing was done on a sample of PBMCs. These receptors were taken from a human donor in good health (CMV status not recorded). Some clones in this sample may be carry-over from other donors' samples.

As regards this clonotype: One base away lies a much larger clone, so this may be a sequencing read error. Since the CDR3 does not end with the conserved phenylalanine or tryptophan, this likely comes from a read error. This chain uses TRBV18 with TRBJ2-7, with a tentative D call TRBD1 (6 bases). Trimming left V 4 bases short and J 4 bases short, with 17 bases between. The length of the CDR3 is 15 residues. CDR1 and CDR2 from the germline V gene are KGHSH and LQKENI. CDR3 protein: CASSQIRDTKYEQYL. The CDR3 DNA sequence: TGTGCCAGCTCACAAATCCGGGACACCAAATACGAGCAGTACTTA.

This clonotype was counted ten times or more. In DNA form, the CDR3 reads TGTGCCAGCAACTCCGTAGGTTGGACTGAAGCTTTCTTT. Encoded protein: CASNSVGWTEAFF. The chain carries TRBV7-2 and TRBJ1-1; D unresolved. This CDR3 is built from 13 residues. Trimming took 7 bases from V and 5 from J, leaving 14 bases between them. CDR1 SGHTA and CDR2 FQGNSA come from the germline V gene.

The chain carries TRBV20-1 and TRBJ2-7; D possibly corresponds to TRBD1 (5 bases). Trimming cost V 3 bases and J 5 bases, with 14 bases left between them. CDR1 and CDR2 (germline): DFQATT, SNEGSKA (reference sequence). The CDR3 covers 13 residues. CDR3 sequence: CSAREYRIDEQYF. The CDR3 DNA follows: TGCAGTGCTAGGGAATACAGGATCGACGAGCAGTACTTC.

This clonotype was seen only a few times. V and J are TRBV20-1 and TRBJ2-2; the D gene is possibly TRBD2 (5 bases). Trimming took off 6 bases at V and 7 bases at J, with 12 bases between the two ends. CDR3 size: 12 residues. Germline V gene sequence: CDR1 DFQATT, CDR2 SNEGSKA (reference sequence). The chain's CDR3 is CSAIDGVGELFF. The CDR3 nucleotides read TGCAGTGCCATAGACGGGGTCGGGGAGCTGTTTTTT.

This clonotype was observed many times. This rearrangement joins TRBV29-1 to TRBJ2-7, with 7 bases matching TRBD1. V shed 5 bases and J 4 bases; nucleotides not matched to a gene: 5. The germline V gene has CDR1 SQVTM and CDR2 ANQGSEA. The length of the CDR3 is 12 residues. The DNA of the CDR3 is TGCAGCGTTCCGGGACAGTATTACGAGCAGTACTTC. Its translation: CSVPGQYYEQYF.

This clonotype was seen many times. This rearrangement joins TRBV29-1 to TRBJ1-2, with unresolved D. The CDR3 sequence is 10 residues long. Trimming took off 0 bases at V and 6 bases at J, with 2 bases between the two ends. Germline V gives CDR1 SQVTM, CDR2 ANQGSEA. The CDR3 loop is CSVEEDGYTF. Here the CDR3 DNA reads TGCAGCGTTGAAGAGGATGGCTACACCTTC.

This clonotype was detected ten times or more. The chain couples TRBV2 to TRBJ2-5; 13 bases line up with TRBD2. The V gene end was trimmed by 6 bases and the J gene end by 7 bases; junction bases not matched to a gene: 5. Germline V gives CDR1 SNHLY, CDR2 FYNNEI. The length of the CDR3 is 14 residues. In nucleotides, the CDR3 is TGTGCCAGCAGAGGACTAGCGGGGGCCGGGACCCAGTACTTC. Translated, it gives CASRGLAGAGTQYF.

At least ten counts were recorded for this clonotype. The rearrangement joins TRBV28 to TRBJ2-1; D is unclear. With 1 base removed from V and 8 bases from J, the gap between germline ends came to 15 bases. This CDR3 spans 15 amino acids. Germline V gene lookup returns CDR1 MDHEN and CDR2 SYDVKM. Here the CDR3 reads CASSLFPGPSDEQFF. In DNA, the CDR3 is TGTGCCAGCAGTTTATTCCCGGGCCCATCCGATGAGCAGTTCTTC.

This clonotype was counted ten times or more. This chain connects TRBV7-2 to TRBJ1-6, with TRBD1 matching 8 bases. CDR1 and CDR2 from the germline V gene are SGHTA and FQGNSA. V was clipped by 7 bases and J by 10 bases; unmatched bases: 9. The CDR3 consists of 14 residues. CDR3 in amino acids: CASTTGQGGSPLHF. CDR3 bases: TGTGCCAGCACTACTGGACAGGGTGGATCACCCCTCCACTTT.

This clonotype has a handful of counts. The V call is TRBV20-1, the J call TRBJ2-5; 10 bases align to TRBD2. Germline V gene data show CDR1 as DFQATT and CDR2 as SNEGSKA (reference sequence). V lost 1 base to trimming and J lost 4 bases; unmatched junction nucleotides: 3. This CDR3 has 14 residues. The CDR3 is CSARVPSGGETQYF. In DNA form, the CDR3 reads TGCAGTGCTAGAGTCCCTAGCGGGGGAGAGACCCAGTACTTC.

This clonotype has just a few counts. Since a much larger clone is just one base distant, this may be a read error. The chain employs TRBV5-1 and TRBJ1-6, with 8 bases that match TRBD1. Germline CDR1 is SGHRS and CDR2 is YFSETQ. The CDR3 is 16 residues long. CDR3 region: CANSLVSDRGTSPLHF. CDR3 sequence (DNA): TGCGCCAACAGCTTGGTATCCGACAGGGGAACGTCGCCCCTCCACTTT. The variable domain in full, completed from reference TRBV5-1 and TRBJ1-6, reads KAGVTQTPRYLIKTRGQQVTLSCSPISGHRSVSWYQQTPGQGLQFLFEYFSETQRNKGNFPGRFSGRQFSNSRSEMNVSTLELGDSALYLCANSLVSDRGTSPLHFGNGTRLTVT.

This clonotype was recorded many times. CDR3 sequence reads: CASSFYPGGASSTDTQYF. As DNA, the CDR3 is TGTGCCAGCAGTTTCTATCCTGGCGGGGCCTCTAGCACAGATACGCAGTATTTT. The chain employs TRBV12-3 or TRBV12-4 and TRBJ2-3; perhaps TRBD2 as D (6 bases). This CDR3 is 18 amino acids long. The V end lost 3 bases, the J end lost 0 bases, and 19 bases lay between the germline ends.

Ten or more counts support this clonotype. This chain joins TRBV2 and TRBJ1-1, with D maybe TRBD1 (6 bases). Deletions cut 6 bases from V and 4 bases from J, with 12 bases between. Germline CDR1 and CDR2: SNHLY and FYNNEI. CDR3 length: 13 amino acids. The CDR3 loop reads CASSADSGTEAFF. Here the CDR3 DNA reads TGTGCCAGCAGCGCGGACAGTGGCACTGAAGCTTTCTTT.

This clonotype has more than one count but fewer than ten. The chain has TRBV3-1 and TRBJ2-7; maybe TRBD1 (6 bases). The V end lost 2 bases, the J end lost 3 bases, and 14 bases lay between the germline ends. Looked up from germline, CDR1 is LGHDT and CDR2 is YNNKEL (reference sequence). There are 15 residues in the CDR3. CDR3 in amino acids: CASSQIPTGNYEQYF. The CDR3 DNA sequence: TGTGCCAGCAGCCAAATTCCCACAGGGAACTACGAGCAGTACTTC.

Comment on this clonotype: This sequence may be a read error, since a much larger clone differs from it by one base. The chain carries TRBV12-3 or TRBV12-4 and TRBJ1-5; no clear D gene. The CDR3 consists of 14 residues. Trimming took 9 bases from V and 7 from J, leaving 19 bases between them. Here the CDR3 reads CARSPTSTWQPQHF. CDR3 bases: TGTGCCAGAAGCCCAACCTCAACATGGCAGCCCCAGCATTTT.

This clonotype has a count of ten or more. This rearrangement joins TRBV4-2 to TRBJ1-2, with D possibly being TRBD1 (5 bases). Trimming cost V 1 base and J 2 bases, with 17 bases left between them. This CDR3 is 17 amino acids long. Germline V gene data show CDR1 as LGHNA and CDR2 as YNFKEQ. CDR3 protein: CASSQAEKRDENYGYTF. CDR3 coding DNA: TGTGCCAGCAGCCAAGCCGAAAAGAGGGACGAGAACTATGGCTACACCTTC.

This clonotype was counted a few times. CDR3 DNA sequence: TGTGCCAGCAGCTTAGAACAGGGAGGAGGTAATTCACCCCTCCACTTT. This sequence encodes CASSLEQGGGNSPLHF. The chain is built from TRBV7-9 and TRBJ1-6; TRBD1 might be the D (6 bases). CDR1 is SEHNR and CDR2 is FQNEAQ in the germline V gene (reference sequence). Deletions cut 1 base from V and 6 bases from J, with 13 bases between. The CDR3 covers 16 residues.

Many counts were recorded for this clonotype. The chain carries TRBV11-2 and TRBJ1-2; 7 nucleotides match TRBD1. The CDR3 loop spans 14 amino acids. Losses at the gene ends were 5 bases for V and 4 bases for J; bases not matched to a gene: 7. Germline CDR1 and CDR2: SGHAT and FQNNGV. The CDR3 region has the DNA TGTGCCAGCAGCCCAATCCGGGACAGCTATGGCTACACCTTC. Residues: CASSPIRDSYGYTF.

At least ten counts were recorded for this clonotype. This sequence joins TRBV6-2 or TRBV6-3 and TRBJ2-2, with D unclear. Germline assignment: CDR1 MNHEY and CDR2 SVGEGT. The CDR3 extends over 16 amino acids. V was shortened by 2 bases and J by 1 base, with 11 bases between the two germline ends. CDR3 in DNA: TGTGCCAGCAGTTACCTCCGACGGATGAACACCGGGGAGCTGTTTTTT. Translated, it gives CASSYLRRMNTGELFF.

This clonotype occurred many times. The rearrangement joins TRBV28 to TRBJ2-5; D is ambiguous. The CDR3 has 15 amino acids. The V end lost 3 bases, the J end lost 4 bases, and 15 bases lay between the germline ends. Germline CDR1 MDHEN, CDR2 SYDVKM. Here the CDR3 DNA reads TGTGCCAGCAGTTTTGTCTCGCGAGATTTAGAGACCCAGTACTTC. As protein: CASSFVSRDLETQYF.

A note on this clonotype: A read error may explain this, as a much larger clone is one base away. The rearrangement uses TRBV19 and TRBJ1-5; D remains ambiguous. Trimming removed 7 bases from V and 5 bases from J, with 12 bases in between. CDR1 LNHDA and CDR2 SQIVND come from the germline V gene (reference sequence). The CDR3 has 13 amino acids. DNA of the CDR3: TGTGCCAGTAAAGGAGGGCTTCATCAGCCCCAGCATTTT. Translated: CASKGGLHQPQHF.

This clonotype was detected ten times or more. The rearrangement uses TRBV6-2 or TRBV6-3 and TRBJ1-1; D call uncertain. Germline CDR1 MNHEY, CDR2 SVGEGT. With 2 bases removed from V and 4 bases from J, the gap between germline ends came to 17 bases. CDR3 length: 16 residues. The CDR3 coding sequence is TGTGCCAGCAGTTACGGCCTACGGGCTCGGAGCACTGAAGCTTTCTTT. As protein: CASSYGLRARSTEAFF.

The rearrangement uses TRBV5-4 and TRBJ2-7, with D possibly being TRBD1 or TRBD2 (5 bases each). Trimming left V 4 bases short and J 4 bases short, with 21 bases between. The CDR3 has 16 amino acids. CDR1 and CDR2 (germline): SGHNT, YYREEE (reference sequence). CDR3: CASSRAGSGFIYEQYF. CDR3 DNA: TGTGCCAGCAGCCGCGCAGGGTCGGGATTTATATACGAGCAGTACTTC.

Ten or more counts support this clonotype. The chain carries TRBV28 and TRBJ2-4; perhaps TRBD2 as D (6 bases). Germline V lookup: CDR1 MDHEN, CDR2 SYDVKM. This CDR3 is 12 amino acids long. Trimming took 3 bases from V and 7 from J, leaving 7 bases between them. Here the CDR3 reads CASSLAGNIQYF. The CDR3 DNA sequence: TGTGCCAGCAGTTTGGCGGGGAACATTCAGTACTTC.